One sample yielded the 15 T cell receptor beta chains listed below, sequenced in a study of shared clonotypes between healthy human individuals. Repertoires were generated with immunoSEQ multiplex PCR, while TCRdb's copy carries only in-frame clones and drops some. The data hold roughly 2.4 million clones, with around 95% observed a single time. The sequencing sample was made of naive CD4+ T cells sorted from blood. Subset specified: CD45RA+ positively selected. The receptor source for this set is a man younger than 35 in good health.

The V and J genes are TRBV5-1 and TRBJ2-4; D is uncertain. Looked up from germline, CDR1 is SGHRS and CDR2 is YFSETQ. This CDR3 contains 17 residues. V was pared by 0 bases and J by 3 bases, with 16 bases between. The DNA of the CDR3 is TGCGCCAGCAGCTTGGTAGACTCTTTTTGGGGCAAAAACATTCAGTACTTC. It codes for CASSLVDSFWGKNIQYF.

The CDR3 DNA sequence: TGCGCCAGCAGCTTCGTTCAATACCTAGCAAACACCGGGGAGCTGTTTTTT. This gives the protein CASSFVQYLANTGELFF. V is TRBV5-1 and J is TRBJ2-2; weak D call: TRBD2 (5 bases). Trimming removed 2 bases from V and 2 bases from J, with 16 bases in between. Germline V gene data show CDR1 as SGHRS and CDR2 as YFSETQ. The CDR3 consists of 17 residues.

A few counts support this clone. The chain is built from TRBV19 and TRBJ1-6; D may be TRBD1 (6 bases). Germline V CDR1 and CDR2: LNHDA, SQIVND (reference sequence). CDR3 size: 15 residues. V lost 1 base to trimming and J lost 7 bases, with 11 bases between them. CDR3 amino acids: CASSIVRGGNSPLHF. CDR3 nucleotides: TGTGCCAGTAGTATAGTGAGGGGGGGAAATTCACCCCTCCACTTT. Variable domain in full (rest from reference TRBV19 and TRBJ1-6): DGGITQSPKYLFRKEGQNVTLSCEQNLNHDAMYWYRQDPGQGLRLIYYSQIVNDFQKGDIAEGYSVSREKKESFPLTVTSAQKNPTAFYLCASSIVRGGNSPLHFGNGTRLTVT.

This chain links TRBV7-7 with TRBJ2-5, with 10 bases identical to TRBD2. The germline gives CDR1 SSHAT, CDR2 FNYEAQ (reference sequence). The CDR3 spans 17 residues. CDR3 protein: CASSRLAGAPGGETQYF. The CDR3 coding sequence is TGTGCTTCCTCCCGGCTAGCGGGGGCACCTGGGGGGGAGACCCAGTACTTC.

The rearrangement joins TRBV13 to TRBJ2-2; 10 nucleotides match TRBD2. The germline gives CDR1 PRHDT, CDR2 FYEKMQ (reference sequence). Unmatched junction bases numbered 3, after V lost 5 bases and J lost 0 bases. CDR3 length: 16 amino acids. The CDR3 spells CASSPGTSANTGELFF. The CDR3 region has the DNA TGTGCCAGCAGCCCAGGGACTAGCGCGAACACCGGGGAGCTGTTTTTT.

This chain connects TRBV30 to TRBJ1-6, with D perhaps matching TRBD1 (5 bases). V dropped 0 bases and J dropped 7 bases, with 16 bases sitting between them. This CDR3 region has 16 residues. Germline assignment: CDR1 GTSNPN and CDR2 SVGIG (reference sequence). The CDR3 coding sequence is TGTGCCTGGAGTGTCAATACAGGAAGTCAGAATTCACCCCTCCACTTT. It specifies CAWSVNTGSQNSPLHF. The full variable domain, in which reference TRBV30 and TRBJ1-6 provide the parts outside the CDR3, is SQTIHQWPATLVQPVGSPLSLECTVEGTSNPNLYWYRQAAGRGLQLLFYSVGIGQISSEVPQNLSASRPQDRQFILSSKKLLLSDSGFYLCAWSVNTGSQNSPLHFGNGTRLTVT.

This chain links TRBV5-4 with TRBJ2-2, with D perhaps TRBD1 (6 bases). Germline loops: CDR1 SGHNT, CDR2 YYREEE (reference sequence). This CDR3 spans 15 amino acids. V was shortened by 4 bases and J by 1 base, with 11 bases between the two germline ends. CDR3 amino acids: CASSPGGLNTGELFF. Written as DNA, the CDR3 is TGTGCCAGCAGCCCTGGGGGCCTGAACACCGGGGAGCTGTTTTTT. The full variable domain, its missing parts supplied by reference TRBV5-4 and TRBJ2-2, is ETGVTQSPTHLIKTRGQQVTLRCSSQSGHNTVSWYQQALGQGPQFIFQYYREEENGRGNFPPRFSGLQFPNYSSELNVNALELDDSALYLCASSPGGLNTGELFFGEGSRLTVL.

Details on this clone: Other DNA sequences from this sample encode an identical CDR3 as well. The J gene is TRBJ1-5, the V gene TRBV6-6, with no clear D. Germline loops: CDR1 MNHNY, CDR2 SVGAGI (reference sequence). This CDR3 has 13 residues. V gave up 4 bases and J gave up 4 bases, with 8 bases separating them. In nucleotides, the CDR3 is TGTGCCAGCAGTTCACAGTCAAATCAGCCCCAGCATTTT. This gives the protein CASSSQSNQPQHF.

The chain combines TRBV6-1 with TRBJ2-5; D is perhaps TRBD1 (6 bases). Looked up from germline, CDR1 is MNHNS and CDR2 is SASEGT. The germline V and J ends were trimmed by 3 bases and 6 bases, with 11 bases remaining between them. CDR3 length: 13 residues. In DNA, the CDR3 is TGTGCCAGCAGTGATGGACAGTGGAAGACCCAGTACTTC. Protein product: CASSDGQWKTQYF.

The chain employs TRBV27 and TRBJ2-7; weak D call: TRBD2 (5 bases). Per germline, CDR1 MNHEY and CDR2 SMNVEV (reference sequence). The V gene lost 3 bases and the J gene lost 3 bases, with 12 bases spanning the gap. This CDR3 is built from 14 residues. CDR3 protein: CASSFAGSYYEQYF. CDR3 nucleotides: TGTGCCAGCAGTTTCGCGGGTTCTTACTACGAGCAGTACTTC.

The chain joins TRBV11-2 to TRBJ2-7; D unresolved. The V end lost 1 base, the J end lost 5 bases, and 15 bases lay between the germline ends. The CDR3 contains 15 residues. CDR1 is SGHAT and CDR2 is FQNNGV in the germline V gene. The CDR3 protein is CASSLGSVGGHEQYF. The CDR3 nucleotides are TGTGCCAGCAGCTTAGGTTCGGTTGGTGGTCACGAGCAGTACTTC.

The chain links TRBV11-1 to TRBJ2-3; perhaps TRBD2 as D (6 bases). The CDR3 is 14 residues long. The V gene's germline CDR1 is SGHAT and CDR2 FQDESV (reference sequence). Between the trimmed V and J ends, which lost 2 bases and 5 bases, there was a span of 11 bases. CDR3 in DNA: TGTGCCAGCAGCTTATTGGGGGGACTAGATACGCAGTATTTT. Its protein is CASSLLGGLDTQYF.

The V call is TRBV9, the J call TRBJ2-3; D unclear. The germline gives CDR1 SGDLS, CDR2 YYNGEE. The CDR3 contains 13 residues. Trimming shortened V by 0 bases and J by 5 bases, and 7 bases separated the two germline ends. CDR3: CASSVGARDTQYF. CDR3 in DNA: TGTGCCAGCAGCGTAGGGGCCCGAGATACGCAGTATTTT.

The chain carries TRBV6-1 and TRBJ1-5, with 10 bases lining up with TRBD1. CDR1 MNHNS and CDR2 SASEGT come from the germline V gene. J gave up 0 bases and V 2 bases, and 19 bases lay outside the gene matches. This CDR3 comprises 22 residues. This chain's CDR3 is CASSERLIRWTGGRNSNQPQHF. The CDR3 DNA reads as TGTGCCAGCAGTGAACGTCTAATTAGGTGGACAGGGGGGCGAAATAGCAATCAGCCCCAGCATTTT.

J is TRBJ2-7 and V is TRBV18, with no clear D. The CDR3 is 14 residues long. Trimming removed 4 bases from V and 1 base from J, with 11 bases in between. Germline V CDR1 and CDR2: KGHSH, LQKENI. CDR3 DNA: TGTGCCAGCTCACAATCCCGTGGTTCCTACGAGCAGTACTTC. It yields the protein CASSQSRGSYEQYF.